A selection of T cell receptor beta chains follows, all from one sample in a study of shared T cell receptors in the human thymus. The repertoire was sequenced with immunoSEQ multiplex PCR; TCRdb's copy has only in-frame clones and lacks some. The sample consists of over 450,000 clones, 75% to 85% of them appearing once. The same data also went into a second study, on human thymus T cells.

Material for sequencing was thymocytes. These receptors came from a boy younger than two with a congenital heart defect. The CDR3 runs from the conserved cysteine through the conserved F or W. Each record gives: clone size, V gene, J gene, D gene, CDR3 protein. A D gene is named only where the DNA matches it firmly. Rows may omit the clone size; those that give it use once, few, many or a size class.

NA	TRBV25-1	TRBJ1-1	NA	CASSESPPLQGRTEAFF
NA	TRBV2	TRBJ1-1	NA	CASSEALRGRARTEAFF
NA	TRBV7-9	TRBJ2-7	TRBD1	CASSPGQGTWEQYF
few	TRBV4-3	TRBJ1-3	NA	CASSQDKHPSGNTIYF
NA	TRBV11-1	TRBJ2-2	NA	CASSFSEIGTGELFF
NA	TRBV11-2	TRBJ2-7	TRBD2	CASSLTGGPYEQYF
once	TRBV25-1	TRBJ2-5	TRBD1	CASSTGAGTQYF
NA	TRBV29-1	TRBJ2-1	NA	CSTDPGYGDEQFF
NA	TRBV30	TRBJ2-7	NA	CAWSPDDSNEQYF
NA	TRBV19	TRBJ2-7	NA	CASSTLSGIPPPAEQYF
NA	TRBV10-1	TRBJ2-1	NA	CASSETGISYNEQFF
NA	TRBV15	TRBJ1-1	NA	CATSGFYGRGVF
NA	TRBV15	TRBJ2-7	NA	CATSRVDSSPYEQYF
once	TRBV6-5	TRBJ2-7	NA	CASSYSNGAYEQYF
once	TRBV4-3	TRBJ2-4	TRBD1	CASSHRTGGCRLNF
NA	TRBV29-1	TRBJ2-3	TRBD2	CSVTWSAGVHSSTDTQYF
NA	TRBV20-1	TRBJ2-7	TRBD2	CSATGGPVQYF
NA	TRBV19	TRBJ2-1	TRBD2	CASSPLAGGYLRDTGNEQFF
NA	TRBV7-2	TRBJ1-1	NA	CASSRGQLYQNTEAFF
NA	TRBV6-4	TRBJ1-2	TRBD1	CASSDSSQGADGYTF
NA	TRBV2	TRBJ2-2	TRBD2	CASSEVLAGVTGELFF
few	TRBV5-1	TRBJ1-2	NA	CASSGTRGGGYTF
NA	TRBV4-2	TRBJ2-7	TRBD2	CASSQESGRAESKRNEQYF
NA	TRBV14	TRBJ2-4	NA	CASSGPPRGKNIQYF